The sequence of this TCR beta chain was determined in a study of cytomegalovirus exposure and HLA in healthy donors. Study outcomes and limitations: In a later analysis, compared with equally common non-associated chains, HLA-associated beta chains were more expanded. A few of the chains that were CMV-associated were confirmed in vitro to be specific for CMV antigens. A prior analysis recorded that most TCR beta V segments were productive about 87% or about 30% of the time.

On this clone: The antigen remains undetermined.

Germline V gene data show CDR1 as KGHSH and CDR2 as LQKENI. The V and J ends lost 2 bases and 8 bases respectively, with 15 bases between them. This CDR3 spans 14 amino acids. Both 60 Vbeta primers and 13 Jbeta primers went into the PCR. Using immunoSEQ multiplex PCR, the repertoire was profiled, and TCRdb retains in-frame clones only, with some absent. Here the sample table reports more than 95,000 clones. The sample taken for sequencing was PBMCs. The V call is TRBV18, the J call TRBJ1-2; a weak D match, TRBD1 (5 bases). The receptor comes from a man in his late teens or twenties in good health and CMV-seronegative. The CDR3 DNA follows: TGTGCCAGCTCACCAAGCCCCGACGGGGGAGGCTACACCTTC. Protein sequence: CASSPSPDGGGYTF.